Listed below are T cell receptor beta chains from one sample, sequenced in a study of control samples from healthy donors and cancer patients. Profiling relied on immunoSEQ multiplex PCR, and the TCRdb table lists in-frame clones only, not all of them. The sample lists fewer than 200,000 clones, roughly 94% occurring once. The sample consisted of PBMCs. These receptors were taken from a man between 60 and 75 years old with colorectal cancer. The CDR3 runs from the conserved cysteine through the conserved F or W. The D gene is left open where the match is weak. Some rows mark clone size as missing; the rest say once, few, many or name a class of expanded clone.

d_call: TRBD1
clone_size: -
v_call: TRBV29-1
j_call: TRBJ2-7
cdr3_nt: TGCAGCGCCACCGGGACAGACTACGAGCAGTACTTC
cdr3_aa: CSATGTDYEQYF

d_call: TRBD1
clone_size: -
v_call: TRBV5-1
j_call: TRBJ1-1
cdr3_nt: TGCGCCAGCAGTGGTGGACAGGGAGTGAACACTGAAGCTTTCTTT
cdr3_aa: CASSGGQGVNTEAFF

d_call: -
clone_size: -
v_call: TRBV18
j_call: TRBJ1-4
cdr3_nt: TGTGCCAGCTCACCACGGGGGGGCAGAGAAAAACTGTTTTTT
cdr3_aa: CASSPRGGREKLFF

d_call: -
clone_size: -
v_call: TRBV5-1
j_call: TRBJ1-4
cdr3_nt: TGCGCCAGCAGCTTTGGGGAAAGTAATGAAAAACTGTTTTTT
cdr3_aa: CASSFGESNEKLFF

d_call: TRBD2
clone_size: -
v_call: TRBV5-6
j_call: TRBJ2-2
cdr3_nt: TGTGCCAGCAGCTTGAGAAGCGGGGGAGGGGCCGGGGAGCTGTTTTTT
cdr3_aa: CASSLRSGGGAGELFF

d_call: -
clone_size: -
v_call: TRBV7-2
j_call: TRBJ2-7
cdr3_nt: TGTGCCAGCAGCCTCGCCGGGGGCGGCTCCTACGAGCAGTACTTC
cdr3_aa: CASSLAGGGSYEQYF

d_call: TRBD2
clone_size: -
v_call: TRBV5-1
j_call: TRBJ2-2
cdr3_nt: TGCGCCAGCAGCTCTGGGGGGGGATCCACCGGGGAGCTGTTTTTT
cdr3_aa: CASSSGGGSTGELFF

d_call: TRBD2
clone_size: -
v_call: TRBV18
j_call: TRBJ2-6
cdr3_nt: TGTGCCAGCTCAACTTTAGCGGGTAGCTCTGGGGCCAACGTCCTGACTTTC
cdr3_aa: CASSTLAGSSGANVLTF

d_call: -
clone_size: few
v_call: TRBV6-5
j_call: TRBJ2-7
cdr3_nt: TGTGCCAGCAGTTACAAGGGGAGCCCCTTCGGCTACGAGCAGTACTTC
cdr3_aa: CASSYKGSPFGYEQYF

d_call: -
clone_size: -
v_call: TRBV27
j_call: TRBJ2-2
cdr3_nt: TGTGCCAGCAGTTTAGGGTCGAGCGGGGAGCTGTTTTTT
cdr3_aa: CASSLGSSGELFF

d_call: -
clone_size: -
v_call: TRBV19
j_call: TRBJ2-7
cdr3_nt: TGTGCCAGTAGTATAGAAGGCAGGGCGGACGAGCAGTACTTC
cdr3_aa: CASSIEGRADEQYF

d_call: -
clone_size: -
v_call: TRBV30
j_call: TRBJ2-3
cdr3_nt: TGTGCCTCAACAGGGTTTAGAGATACGCAGTATTTT
cdr3_aa: CASTGFRDTQYF

d_call: -
clone_size: -
v_call: TRBV29-1
j_call: TRBJ1-4
cdr3_nt: TGCAGCGTTGGCCGGGGTACAACTAATGAAAAACTGTTTTTT
cdr3_aa: CSVGRGTTNEKLFF

d_call: TRBD2
clone_size: -
v_call: TRBV7-9
j_call: TRBJ2-1
cdr3_nt: TGTGCCATAAGCGGGGGCACCTACAATGAGCAGTTCTTC
cdr3_aa: CAISGGTYNEQFF

d_call: TRBD1
clone_size: -
v_call: TRBV19
j_call: TRBJ1-4
cdr3_nt: TGTGCCAGTAGTCGGACAGGAGGTAATGAAAAACTGTTTTTT
cdr3_aa: CASSRTGGNEKLFF

d_call: -
clone_size: once
v_call: TRBV2
j_call: TRBJ1-1
cdr3_nt: TGTGCCAGCAGTCGGGAGGTTGAAGCTTTCTTT
cdr3_aa: CASSREVEAFF

d_call: -
clone_size: -
v_call: TRBV7-2
j_call: TRBJ1-1
cdr3_nt: TGTGCCAGCAGCTTCCGGGACACTAACACTGAAGCTTTCTTT
cdr3_aa: CASSFRDTNTEAFF

d_call: -
clone_size: -
v_call: TRBV28
j_call: TRBJ1-2
cdr3_nt: TGTGCCAGCAGTTTAGGGACGGACTATGGCTACACCTTC
cdr3_aa: CASSLGTDYGYTF

d_call: -
clone_size: -
v_call: TRBV5-4
j_call: TRBJ2-2
cdr3_nt: TGTGCCAGCAGCTTGGATGCGGGGGCGGGCACCGGGGAGCTGTTTTTT
cdr3_aa: CASSLDAGAGTGELFF

d_call: -
clone_size: -
v_call: TRBV7-2
j_call: TRBJ1-2
cdr3_nt: TGTGCCAGCAGCCCAACCGCCTTGACAGGCGATGGCTACACCTTC
cdr3_aa: CASSPTALTGDGYTF

d_call: -
clone_size: -
v_call: TRBV28
j_call: TRBJ2-7
cdr3_nt: TGTGCCAGCGGAGGACAGCCGTCGTCCTACGAGCAGTACTTC
cdr3_aa: CASGGQPSSYEQYF

d_call: -
clone_size: -
v_call: TRBV5-6
j_call: TRBJ1-1
cdr3_nt: TGTGCCAGCAGCTTGGCCAATATGAACACTGAAGCTTTCTTT
cdr3_aa: CASSLANMNTEAFF

d_call: -
clone_size: -
v_call: TRBV30
j_call: TRBJ1-1
cdr3_nt: TGTGCCTGGAGTGTACTAGTGGGCACTGAAGCTTTCTTT
cdr3_aa: CAWSVLVGTEAFF

d_call: -
clone_size: -
v_call: TRBV2
j_call: TRBJ1-2
cdr3_nt: TGTGCCAGCAGCGCCCGGGCAAACCATGGCTACACCTTC
cdr3_aa: CASSARANHGYTF

d_call: -
clone_size: -
v_call: TRBV4-1
j_call: TRBJ2-7
cdr3_nt: TGCGCCAGCAGCCAAAACTCTGAGGACAGACTCTACGAGCAGTACTTC
cdr3_aa: CASSQNSEDRLYEQYF

d_call: -
clone_size: -
v_call: TRBV19
j_call: TRBJ2-5
cdr3_nt: TGTGCCAGTAGTACAAATGGACAGCAAGAGACCCAGTACTTC
cdr3_aa: CASSTNGQQETQYF

d_call: TRBD1
clone_size: -
v_call: TRBV15
j_call: TRBJ2-7
cdr3_nt: TGTGCCACCAGCAGTTACAGGGGCTACGAGCAGTACTTC
cdr3_aa: CATSSYRGYEQYF

d_call: -
clone_size: -
v_call: TRBV6-6
j_call: TRBJ2-7
cdr3_nt: TGTGCCAGCAGTTACCCGAGGACCCACGAGCAGTACTTC
cdr3_aa: CASSYPRTHEQYF

d_call: TRBD1
clone_size: -
v_call: TRBV13
j_call: TRBJ2-7
cdr3_nt: TGTGCCAGCAGCCGACAGGGGGCCTACGAGCAGTACTTC
cdr3_aa: CASSRQGAYEQYF

d_call: TRBD1
clone_size: -
v_call: TRBV5-4
j_call: TRBJ2-2
cdr3_nt: TGTGCCAGCAGCTCGGGGGACAGGGGAACCGGGGAGCTGTTTTTT
cdr3_aa: CASSSGDRGTGELFF

d_call: -
clone_size: -
v_call: TRBV3-1/TRBV3-2
j_call: TRBJ2-1
cdr3_nt: TGTGCCAGCAGCCCAACGGACTACCGCAATGAGCAGTTCTTC
cdr3_aa: CASSPTDYRNEQFF

d_call: TRBD2
clone_size: once
v_call: TRBV2
j_call: TRBJ2-1
cdr3_nt: TGTGCCAGCGGGGGACTAGCGGTGGACAATGAGCAGTTCTTC
cdr3_aa: CASGGLAVDNEQFF

d_call: -
clone_size: once
v_call: TRBV4-1
j_call: TRBJ2-7
cdr3_nt: TGCGCCAGCAGCCAAGATAGGGGCATACCGGTTCGGTACTTC
cdr3_aa: CASSQDRGIPVRYF

d_call: TRBD2
clone_size: -
v_call: TRBV7-2
j_call: TRBJ2-1
cdr3_nt: TGTGCCAGCAGCAGAACTAGCGGGGGGGCCACTGAGCAGTTCTTC
cdr3_aa: CASSRTSGGATEQFF

d_call: -
clone_size: once
v_call: TRBV7-2
j_call: TRBJ2-2
cdr3_nt: TGTGCCAGCAGCTCCCTCCGGGGGCCGAACACCGGGGAGCTGTTTTTT
cdr3_aa: CASSSLRGPNTGELFF

d_call: -
clone_size: -
v_call: TRBV2
j_call: TRBJ1-2
cdr3_nt: TGTGCCAGCAGTCCTAATCTCTATGGCTACACCTTC
cdr3_aa: CASSPNLYGYTF

d_call: TRBD1
clone_size: -
v_call: TRBV27
j_call: TRBJ1-4
cdr3_nt: TGTGCCAGCTCCCTGGACAGGGGTGAAAAACTGTTTTTT
cdr3_aa: CASSLDRGEKLFF